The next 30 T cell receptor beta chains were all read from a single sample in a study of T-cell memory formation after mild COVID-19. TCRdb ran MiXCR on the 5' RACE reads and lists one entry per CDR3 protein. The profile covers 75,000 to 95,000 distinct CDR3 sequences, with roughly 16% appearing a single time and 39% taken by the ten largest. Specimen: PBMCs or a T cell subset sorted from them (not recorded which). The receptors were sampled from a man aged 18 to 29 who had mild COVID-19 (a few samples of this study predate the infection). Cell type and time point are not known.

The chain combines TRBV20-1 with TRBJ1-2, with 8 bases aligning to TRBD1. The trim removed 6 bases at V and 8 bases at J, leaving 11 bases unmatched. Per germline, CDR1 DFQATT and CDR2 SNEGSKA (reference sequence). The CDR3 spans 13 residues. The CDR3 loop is CSARPDRVFGYTF. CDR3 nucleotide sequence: TGCAGTGCCAGACCGGACAGGGTGTTCGGCTACACCTTC.

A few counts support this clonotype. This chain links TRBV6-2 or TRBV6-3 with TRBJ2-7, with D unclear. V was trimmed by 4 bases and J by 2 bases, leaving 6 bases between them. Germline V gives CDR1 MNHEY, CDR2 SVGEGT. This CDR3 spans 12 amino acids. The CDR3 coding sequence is TGTGCCAGCAGTTTCAGTACCTACGAGCAGTACTTC. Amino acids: CASSFSTYEQYF.

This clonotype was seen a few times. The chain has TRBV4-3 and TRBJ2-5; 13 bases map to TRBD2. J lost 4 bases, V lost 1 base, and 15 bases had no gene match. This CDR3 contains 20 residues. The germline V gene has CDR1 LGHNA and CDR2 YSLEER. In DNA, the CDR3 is TGCGCCAGCAGCCAAGGTCGGCCCTGGACTAGCGGGGGCCGGGGAGAGACCCAGTACTTC. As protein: CASSQGRPWTSGGRGETQYF.

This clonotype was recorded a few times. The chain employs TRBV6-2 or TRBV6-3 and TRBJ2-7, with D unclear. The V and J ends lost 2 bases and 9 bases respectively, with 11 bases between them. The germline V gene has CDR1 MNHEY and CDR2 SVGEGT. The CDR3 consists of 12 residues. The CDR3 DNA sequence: TGTGCCAGCAGTTACAACCTCACCCCGCAGTACTTC. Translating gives CASSYNLTPQYF.

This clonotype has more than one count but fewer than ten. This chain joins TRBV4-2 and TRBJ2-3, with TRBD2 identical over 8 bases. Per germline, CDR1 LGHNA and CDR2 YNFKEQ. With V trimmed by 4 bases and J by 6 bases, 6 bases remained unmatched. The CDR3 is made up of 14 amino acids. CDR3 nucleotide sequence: TGTGCCAGCAGCCGGGGCGGGGGGATGGATACGCAGTATTTT. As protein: CASSRGGGMDTQYF.

The CDR3 here is CASRPTSGGPDRNIQYF. Written as DNA, the CDR3 is TGTGCCAGCAGACCAACTAGCGGGGGGCCGGATAGAAACATTCAGTACTTC. The chain links TRBV7-9 to TRBJ2-4; 12 nucleotides agree with TRBD2. The V gene end was trimmed by 6 bases and the J gene end by 6 bases; junction bases not matched to a gene: 12. CDR3 length: 17 residues. Germline CDR1 is SEHNR and CDR2 is FQNEAQ (reference sequence).

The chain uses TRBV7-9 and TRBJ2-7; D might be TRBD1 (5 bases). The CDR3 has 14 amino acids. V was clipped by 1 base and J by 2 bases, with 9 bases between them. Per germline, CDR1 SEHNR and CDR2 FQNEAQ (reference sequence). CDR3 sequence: CASSLVGQTYEQYF. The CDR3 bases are TGTGCCAGCAGCTTAGTGGGGCAGACCTACGAGCAGTACTTC. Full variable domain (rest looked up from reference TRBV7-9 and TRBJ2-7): DTGVSQNPRHKITKRGQNVTFRCDPISEHNRLYWYRQTLGQGPEFLTYFQNEAQLEKSRLLSDRFSAERPKGSFSTLEIQRTEQGDSAMYLCASSLVGQTYEQYFGPGTRLTVT.

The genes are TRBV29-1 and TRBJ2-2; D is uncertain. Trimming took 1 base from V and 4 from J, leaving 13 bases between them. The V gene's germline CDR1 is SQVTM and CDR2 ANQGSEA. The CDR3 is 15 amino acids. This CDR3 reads CSVEGGPTTTGELFF. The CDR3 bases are TGCAGCGTTGAAGGAGGACCGACAACCACCGGGGAGCTGTTTTTT.

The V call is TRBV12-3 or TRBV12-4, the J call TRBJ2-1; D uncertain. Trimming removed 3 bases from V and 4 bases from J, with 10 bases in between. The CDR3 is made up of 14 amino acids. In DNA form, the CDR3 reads TGTGCCAGCAGTTTGGTGGGCCTTTACAATGAGCAGTTCTTC. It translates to CASSLVGLYNEQFF.

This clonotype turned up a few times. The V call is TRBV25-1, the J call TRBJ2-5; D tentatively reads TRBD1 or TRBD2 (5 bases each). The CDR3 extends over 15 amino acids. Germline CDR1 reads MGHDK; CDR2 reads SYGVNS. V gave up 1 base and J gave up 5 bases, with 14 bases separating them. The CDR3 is CASSEWARGRETQYF. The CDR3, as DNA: TGTGCCAGCAGTGAATGGGCGAGGGGCCGGGAGACCCAGTACTTC.

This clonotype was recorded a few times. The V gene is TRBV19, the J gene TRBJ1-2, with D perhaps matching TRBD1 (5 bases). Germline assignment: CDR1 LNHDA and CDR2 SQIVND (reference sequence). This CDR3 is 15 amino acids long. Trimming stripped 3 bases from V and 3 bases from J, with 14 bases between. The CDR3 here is CASSMGEGSHYGYTF. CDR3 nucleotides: TGTGCCAGTAGTATGGGGGAGGGATCGCACTATGGCTACACCTTC. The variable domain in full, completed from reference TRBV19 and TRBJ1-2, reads DGGITQSPKYLFRKEGQNVTLSCEQNLNHDAMYWYRQDPGQGLRLIYYSQIVNDFQKGDIAEGYSVSREKKESFPLTVTSAQKNPTAFYLCASSMGEGSHYGYTFGSGTRLTVV.

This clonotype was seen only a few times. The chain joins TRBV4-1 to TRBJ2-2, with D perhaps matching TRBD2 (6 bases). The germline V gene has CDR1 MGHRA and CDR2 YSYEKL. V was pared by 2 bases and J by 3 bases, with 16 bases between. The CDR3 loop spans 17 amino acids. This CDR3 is CASSQRSAGRDTGELFF. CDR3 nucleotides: TGCGCCAGCAGCCAAAGATCTGCGGGGCGTGACACCGGGGAGCTGTTTTTT.

CDR3 loop: CASSYSSGSGYTF. CDR3 DNA: TGTGCCAGCAGTTACTCGTCAGGCTCTGGCTACACCTTC. This chain connects TRBV6-5 to TRBJ1-2; no firm D call. The CDR3 contains 13 residues. Germline-derived CDR1 and CDR2 are MNHEY and SVGAGI. Trimming removed 0 bases from V and 7 bases from J, with 9 bases in between.

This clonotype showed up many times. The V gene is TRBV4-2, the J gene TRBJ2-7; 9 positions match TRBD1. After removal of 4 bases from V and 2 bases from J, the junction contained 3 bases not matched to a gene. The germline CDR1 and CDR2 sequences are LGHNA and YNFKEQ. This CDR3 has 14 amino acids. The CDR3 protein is CASSLWTGAYEQYF. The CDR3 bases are TGTGCCAGCAGCCTTTGGACAGGGGCCTACGAGCAGTACTTC.

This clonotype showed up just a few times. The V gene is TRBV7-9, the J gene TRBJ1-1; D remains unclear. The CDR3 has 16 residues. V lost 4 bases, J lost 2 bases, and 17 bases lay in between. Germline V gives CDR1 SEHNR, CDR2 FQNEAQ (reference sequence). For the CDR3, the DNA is TGTGCCAGCAGCTACCCCCAACAGCAGATTAACACTGAAGCTTTCTTT. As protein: CASSYPQQQINTEAFF.

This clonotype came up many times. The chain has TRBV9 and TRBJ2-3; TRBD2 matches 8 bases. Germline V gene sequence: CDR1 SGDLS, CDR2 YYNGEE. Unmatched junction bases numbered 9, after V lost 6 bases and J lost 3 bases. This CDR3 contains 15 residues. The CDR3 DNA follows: TGTGCCAGCAACCCCGGGACTAGGTGGACAGATACGCAGTATTTT. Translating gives CASNPGTRWTDTQYF.

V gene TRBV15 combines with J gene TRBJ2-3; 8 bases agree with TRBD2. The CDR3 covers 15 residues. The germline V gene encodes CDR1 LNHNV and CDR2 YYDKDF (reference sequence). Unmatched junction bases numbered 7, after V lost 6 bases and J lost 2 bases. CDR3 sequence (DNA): TGTGCCACCAGGCTTCCCGGGGGGGCCACAGATACGCAGTATTTT. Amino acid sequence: CATRLPGGATDTQYF. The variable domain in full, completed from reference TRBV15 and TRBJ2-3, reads DAMVIQNPRYQVTQFGKPVTLSCSQTLNHNVMYWYQQKSSQAPKLLFHYYDKDFNNEADTPDNFQSRRPNTSFCFLDIRSPGLGDTAMYLCATRLPGGATDTQYFGPGTRLTVL.

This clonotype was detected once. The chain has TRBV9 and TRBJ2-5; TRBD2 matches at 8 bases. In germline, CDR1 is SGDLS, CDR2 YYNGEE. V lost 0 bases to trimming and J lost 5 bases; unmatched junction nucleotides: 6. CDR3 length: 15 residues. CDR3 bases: TGTGCCAGCAGCGTAGACGGGGGGGCGGGTGAGACCCAGTACTTC. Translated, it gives CASSVDGGAGETQYF.

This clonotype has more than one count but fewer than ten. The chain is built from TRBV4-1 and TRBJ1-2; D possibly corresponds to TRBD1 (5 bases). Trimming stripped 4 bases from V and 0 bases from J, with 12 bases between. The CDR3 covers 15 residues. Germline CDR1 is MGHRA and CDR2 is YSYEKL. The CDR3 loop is CASSLGTEANYGYTF. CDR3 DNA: TGCGCCAGCAGCCTCGGGACGGAGGCTAACTATGGCTACACCTTC.

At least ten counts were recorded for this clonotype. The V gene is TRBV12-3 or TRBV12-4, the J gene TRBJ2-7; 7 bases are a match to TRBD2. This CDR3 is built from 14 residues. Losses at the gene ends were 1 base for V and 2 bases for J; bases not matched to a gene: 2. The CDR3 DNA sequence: TGTGCCAGCAGTTTAGGACTAGCCACCTACGAGCAGTACGTC. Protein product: CASSLGLATYEQYV.

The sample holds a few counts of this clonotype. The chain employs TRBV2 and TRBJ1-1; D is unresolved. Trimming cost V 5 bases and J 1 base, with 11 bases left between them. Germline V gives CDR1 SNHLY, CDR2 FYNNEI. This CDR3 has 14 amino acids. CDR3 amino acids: CASSPEMRNTEAFF. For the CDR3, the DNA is TGTGCCAGCAGTCCAGAAATGAGGAACACTGAAGCTTTCTTT.

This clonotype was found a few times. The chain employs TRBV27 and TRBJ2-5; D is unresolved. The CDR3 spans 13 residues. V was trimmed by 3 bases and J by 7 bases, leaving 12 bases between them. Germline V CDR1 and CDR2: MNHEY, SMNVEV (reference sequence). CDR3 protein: CASSFSVTGTQYF. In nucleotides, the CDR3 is TGTGCCAGCAGTTTTTCTGTTACGGGGACCCAGTACTTC.

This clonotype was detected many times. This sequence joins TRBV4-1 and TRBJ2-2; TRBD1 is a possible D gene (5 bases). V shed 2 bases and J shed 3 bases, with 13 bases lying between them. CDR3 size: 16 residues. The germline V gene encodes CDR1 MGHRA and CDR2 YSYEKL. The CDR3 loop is CASSQPSGSDTGELFF. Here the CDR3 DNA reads TGCGCCAGCAGCCAACCCTCAGGGTCCGACACCGGGGAGCTGTTTTTT.

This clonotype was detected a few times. The CDR3 DNA is TGTGCCAGCAGTTATGGACAGCTTATGGAGACCCAGTACTTC. It codes for CASSYGQLMETQYF. The chain has TRBV6-5 and TRBJ2-5; possible D gene TRBD1, 6 bases. The CDR3 has 14 residues. Germline V gene lookup returns CDR1 MNHEY and CDR2 SVGAGI. Trimming left V 3 bases short and J 5 bases short, with 13 bases between.

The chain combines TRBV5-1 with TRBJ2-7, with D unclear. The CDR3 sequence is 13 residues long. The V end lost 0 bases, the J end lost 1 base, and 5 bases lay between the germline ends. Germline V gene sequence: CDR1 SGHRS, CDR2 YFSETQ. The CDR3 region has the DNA TGCGCCAGCAGCTTGGACCTTTCCTACGAGCAGTACTTC. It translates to CASSLDLSYEQYF.

The CDR3 nucleotides are TGTGCCATCAGTGGACCAGGGGATAGCAATCAGCCCCAGCATTTT. Translation: CAISGPGDSNQPQHF. V gene TRBV10-3 combines with J gene TRBJ1-5, with a tentative D call TRBD1 (6 bases). The CDR3 is 15 amino acids. V lost 4 bases and J lost 0, with 10 bases in between. CDR1 and CDR2 from the germline V gene are ENHRY and SYGVKD.

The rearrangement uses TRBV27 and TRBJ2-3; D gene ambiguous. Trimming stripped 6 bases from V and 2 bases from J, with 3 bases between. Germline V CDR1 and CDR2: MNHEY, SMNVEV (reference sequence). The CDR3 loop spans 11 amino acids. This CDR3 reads CASRYTDTQYF. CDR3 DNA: TGTGCCAGCAGATACACAGATACGCAGTATTTT.

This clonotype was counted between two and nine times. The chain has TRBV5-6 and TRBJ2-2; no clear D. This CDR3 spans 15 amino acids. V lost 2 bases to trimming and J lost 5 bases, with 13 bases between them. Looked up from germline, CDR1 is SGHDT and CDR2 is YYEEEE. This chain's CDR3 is CASSLGSRWTGELFF. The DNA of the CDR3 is TGTGCCAGCAGCTTAGGCAGCCGCTGGACCGGGGAGCTGTTTTTT.

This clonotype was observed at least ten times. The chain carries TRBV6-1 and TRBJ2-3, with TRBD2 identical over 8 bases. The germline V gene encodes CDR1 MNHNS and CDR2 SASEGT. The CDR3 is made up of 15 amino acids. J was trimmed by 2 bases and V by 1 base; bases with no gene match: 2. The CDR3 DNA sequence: TGTGCCAGCAGTGAAGGGACTAGCCACACAGATACGCAGTATTTT. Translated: CASSEGTSHTDTQYF.

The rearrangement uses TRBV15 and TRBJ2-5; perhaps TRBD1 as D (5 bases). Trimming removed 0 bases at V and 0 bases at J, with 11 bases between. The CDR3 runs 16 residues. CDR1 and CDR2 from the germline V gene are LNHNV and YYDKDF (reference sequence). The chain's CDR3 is CATSRDGRAYQETQYF. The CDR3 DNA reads TGTGCCACCAGCAGAGATGGCAGGGCGTACCAAGAGACCCAGTACTTC.